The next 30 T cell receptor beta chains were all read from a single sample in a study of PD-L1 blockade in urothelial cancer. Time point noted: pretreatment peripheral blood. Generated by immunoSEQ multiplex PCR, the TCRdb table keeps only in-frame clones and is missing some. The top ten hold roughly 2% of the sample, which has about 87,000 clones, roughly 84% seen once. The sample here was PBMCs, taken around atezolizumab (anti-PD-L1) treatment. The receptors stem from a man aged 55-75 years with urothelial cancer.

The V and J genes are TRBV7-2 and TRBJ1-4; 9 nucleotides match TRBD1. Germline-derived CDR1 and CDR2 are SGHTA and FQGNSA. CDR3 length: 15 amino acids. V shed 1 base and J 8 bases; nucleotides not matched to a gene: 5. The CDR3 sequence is CASSLVGQGREKLFF. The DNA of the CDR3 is TGTGCCAGCAGCTTAGTGGGACAGGGCCGCGAAAAACTGTTTTTT.

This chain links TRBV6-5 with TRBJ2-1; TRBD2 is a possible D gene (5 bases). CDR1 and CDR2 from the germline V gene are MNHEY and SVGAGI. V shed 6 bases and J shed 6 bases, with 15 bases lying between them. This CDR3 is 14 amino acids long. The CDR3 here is CASRRRGVGNEQFF. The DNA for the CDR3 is TGTGCCAGCAGGCGCCGGGGTGTTGGCAATGAGCAGTTCTTC.

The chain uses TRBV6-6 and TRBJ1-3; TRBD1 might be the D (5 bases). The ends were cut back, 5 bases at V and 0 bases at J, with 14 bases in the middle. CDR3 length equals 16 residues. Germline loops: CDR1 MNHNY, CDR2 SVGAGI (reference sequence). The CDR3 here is CASSRGGFSSGNTIYF. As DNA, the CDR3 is TGTGCCAGCAGTAGGGGAGGGTTTTCCTCTGGAAACACCATATATTTT.

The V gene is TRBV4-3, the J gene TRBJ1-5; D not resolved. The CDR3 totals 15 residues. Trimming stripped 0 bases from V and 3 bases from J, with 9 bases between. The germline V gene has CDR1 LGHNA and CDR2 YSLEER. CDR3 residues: CASSQDPGANQPQHF. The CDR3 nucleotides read TGCGCCAGCAGCCAAGATCCCGGTGCCAATCAGCCCCAGCATTTT.

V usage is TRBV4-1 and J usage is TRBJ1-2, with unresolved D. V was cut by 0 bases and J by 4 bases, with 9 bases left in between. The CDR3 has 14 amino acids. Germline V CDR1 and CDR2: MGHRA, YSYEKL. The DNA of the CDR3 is TGCGCCAGCAGCCAAGATCTAGGTGCCTATGGCTACACCTTC. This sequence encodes CASSQDLGAYGYTF.

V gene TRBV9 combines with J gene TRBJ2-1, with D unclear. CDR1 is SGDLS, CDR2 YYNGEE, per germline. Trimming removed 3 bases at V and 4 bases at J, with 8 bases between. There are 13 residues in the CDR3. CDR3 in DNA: TGTGCCAGCAGCGACTACGGGTACAATGAGCAGTTCTTC. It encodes CASSDYGYNEQFF.

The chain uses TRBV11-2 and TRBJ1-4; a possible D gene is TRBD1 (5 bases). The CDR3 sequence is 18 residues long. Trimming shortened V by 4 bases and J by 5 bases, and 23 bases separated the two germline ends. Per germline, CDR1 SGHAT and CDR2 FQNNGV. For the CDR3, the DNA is TGTGCCAGCAGCTCGAGACGGCGGGCGGGGCGGGGGAATGAAAAACTGTTTTTT. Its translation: CASSSRRRAGRGNEKLFF.

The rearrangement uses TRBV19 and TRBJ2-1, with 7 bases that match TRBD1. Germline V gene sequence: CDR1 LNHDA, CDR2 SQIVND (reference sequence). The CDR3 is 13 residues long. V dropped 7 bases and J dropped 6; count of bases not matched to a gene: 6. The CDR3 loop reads CASKRGRGNEQFF. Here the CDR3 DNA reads TGTGCCAGTAAGAGGGGGCGCGGCAATGAGCAGTTCTTC.

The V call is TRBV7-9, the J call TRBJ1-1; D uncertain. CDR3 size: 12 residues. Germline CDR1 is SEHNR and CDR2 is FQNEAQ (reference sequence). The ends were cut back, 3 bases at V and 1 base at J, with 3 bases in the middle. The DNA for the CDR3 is TGTGCCAGCAGCTTCTCGAACACTGAAGCTTTCTTT. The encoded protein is CASSFSNTEAFF.

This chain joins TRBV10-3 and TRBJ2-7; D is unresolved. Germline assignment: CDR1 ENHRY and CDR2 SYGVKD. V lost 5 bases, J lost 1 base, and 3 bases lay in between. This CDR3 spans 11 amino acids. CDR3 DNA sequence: TGTGCCATCAGTCAATCCTACGAGCAGTACTTC. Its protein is CAISQSYEQYF.

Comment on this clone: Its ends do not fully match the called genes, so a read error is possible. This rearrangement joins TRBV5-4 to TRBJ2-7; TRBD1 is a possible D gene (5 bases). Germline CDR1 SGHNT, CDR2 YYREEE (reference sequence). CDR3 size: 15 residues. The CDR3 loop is CASSQGTGLLYEQYF. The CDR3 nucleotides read TGCGCCAGCAGCCAAGGCACAGGTCTTTTATACGAGCAGTACTTC. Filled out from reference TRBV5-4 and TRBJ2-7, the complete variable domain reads ETGVTQSPTHLIKTRGQQVTLRCSSQSGHNTVSWYQQALGQGPQFIFQYYREEENGRGNFPPRFSGLQFPNYSSELNVNALELDDSALYLCASSQGTGLLYEQYFGPGTRLTVT.

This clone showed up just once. Written as DNA, the CDR3 is TGTGCCAGCAGTATTAATAATTCACCCCTCCACTTT. This gives the protein CASSINNSPLHF. This chain connects TRBV27 to TRBJ1-6; the D is unclear. V dropped 5 bases and J dropped 5 bases, with 4 bases sitting between them. This CDR3 has 12 amino acids. Germline V gene lookup returns CDR1 MNHEY and CDR2 SMNVEV (reference sequence).

Written as DNA, the CDR3 is TGTGCCAGCAGTGGGACAGGCCCTTATGGCTACACCTTC. Translating gives CASSGTGPYGYTF. The J gene is TRBJ1-2, the V gene TRBV28, with 8 bases that match TRBD1. The germline V gene encodes CDR1 MDHEN and CDR2 SYDVKM. The CDR3 contains 13 residues. V lost 5 bases, J lost 5 bases, and 4 bases stayed unmatched.

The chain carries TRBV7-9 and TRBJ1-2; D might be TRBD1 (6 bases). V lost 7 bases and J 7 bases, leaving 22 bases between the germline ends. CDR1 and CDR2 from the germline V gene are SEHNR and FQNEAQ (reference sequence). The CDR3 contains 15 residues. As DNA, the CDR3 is TGTGCCAGCACCCTGTCGGGGGGGGGCGCGTCTGGCTACACCTTC. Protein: CASTLSGGGASGYTF.

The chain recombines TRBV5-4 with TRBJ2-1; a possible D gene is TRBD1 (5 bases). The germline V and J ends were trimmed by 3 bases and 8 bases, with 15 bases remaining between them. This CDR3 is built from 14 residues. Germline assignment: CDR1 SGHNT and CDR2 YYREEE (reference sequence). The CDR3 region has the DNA TGTGCCAGCAGCTCGCCGGATGGGGCCCATGAGCAGTTCTTC. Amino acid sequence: CASSSPDGAHEQFF.

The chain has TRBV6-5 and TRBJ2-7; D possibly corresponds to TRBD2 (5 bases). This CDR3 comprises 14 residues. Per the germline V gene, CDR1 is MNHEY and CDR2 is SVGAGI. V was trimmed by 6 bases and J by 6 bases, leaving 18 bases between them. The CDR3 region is CASSPFRAAGEQYF. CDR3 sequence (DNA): TGTGCCAGCAGCCCGTTCCGGGCCGCGGGCGAGCAGTACTTC.

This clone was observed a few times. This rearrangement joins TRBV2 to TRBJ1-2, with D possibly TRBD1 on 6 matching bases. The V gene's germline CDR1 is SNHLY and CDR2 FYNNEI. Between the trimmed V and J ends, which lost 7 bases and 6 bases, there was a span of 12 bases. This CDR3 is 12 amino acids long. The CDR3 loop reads CASTRTEDGYTF. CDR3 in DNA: TGTGCCAGCACCCGGACAGAGGATGGCTACACCTTC.

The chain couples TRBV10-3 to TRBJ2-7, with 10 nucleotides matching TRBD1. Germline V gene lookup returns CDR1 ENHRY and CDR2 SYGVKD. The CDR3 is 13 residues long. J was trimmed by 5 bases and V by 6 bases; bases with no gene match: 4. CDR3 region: CAIRRTGGNEQYF. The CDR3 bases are TGTGCCATCAGGAGGACAGGGGGGAACGAGCAGTACTTC.

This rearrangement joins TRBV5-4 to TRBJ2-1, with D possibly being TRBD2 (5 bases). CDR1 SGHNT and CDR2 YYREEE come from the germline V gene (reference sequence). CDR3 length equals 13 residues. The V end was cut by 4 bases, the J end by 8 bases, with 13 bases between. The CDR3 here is CASSRSGTDEQFF. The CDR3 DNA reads TGTGCCAGCAGCCGGTCGGGAACCGATGAGCAGTTCTTC.

The CDR3 DNA sequence: TGTGCCAGCGGAGGGACTAGCGGGACTCAGTCAGGCAGGACGGGCAGGAATGAGCAGTTCTTC. This translates into CASGGTSGTQSGRTGRNEQFF. The V gene is TRBV27, the J gene TRBJ2-1, with 13 nucleotides matching TRBD2. V trimming: 8 bases; J trimming: 7 bases; junction bases outside the gene matches: 26. The V gene's germline CDR1 is MNHEY and CDR2 SMNVEV (reference sequence). CDR3 size: 21 residues.

The CDR3, as DNA: TGCGCCAGCAGCTTGGAGGTAGGGGGCGAGCAGTACTTC. Translating gives CASSLEVGGEQYF. The V and J genes are TRBV5-1 and TRBJ2-7, with a possible D match to TRBD1 (6 bases). The CDR3 covers 13 residues. The germline gives CDR1 SGHRS, CDR2 YFSETQ. Trimming removed 0 bases from V and 6 bases from J, with 10 bases in between.

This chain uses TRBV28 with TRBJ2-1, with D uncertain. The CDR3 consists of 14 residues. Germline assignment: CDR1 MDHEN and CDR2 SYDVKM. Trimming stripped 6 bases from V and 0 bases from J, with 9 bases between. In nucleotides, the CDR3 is TGTGCCAGCAGAGATAGCTTCTCCTACAATGAGCAGTTCTTC. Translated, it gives CASRDSFSYNEQFF.

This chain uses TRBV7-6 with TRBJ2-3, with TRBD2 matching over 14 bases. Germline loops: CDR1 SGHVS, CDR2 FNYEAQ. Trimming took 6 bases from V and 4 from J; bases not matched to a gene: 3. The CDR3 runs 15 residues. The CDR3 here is CASRGLAGGSDTQYF. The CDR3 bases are TGTGCCAGCAGAGGACTAGCGGGGGGATCAGATACGCAGTATTTT.

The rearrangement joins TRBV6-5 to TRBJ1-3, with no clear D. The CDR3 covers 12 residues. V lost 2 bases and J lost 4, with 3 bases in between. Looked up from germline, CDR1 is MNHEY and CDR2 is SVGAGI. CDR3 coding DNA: TGTGCCAGCAGTTACCCGGGAAACACCATATATTTT. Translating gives CASSYPGNTIYF.

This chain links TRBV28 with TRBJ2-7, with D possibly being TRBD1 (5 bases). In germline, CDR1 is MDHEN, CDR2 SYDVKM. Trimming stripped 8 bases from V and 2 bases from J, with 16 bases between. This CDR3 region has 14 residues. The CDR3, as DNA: TGTGCCAGCCAATTTGGGCAGGGTCCCTACGAGCAGTACTTC. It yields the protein CASQFGQGPYEQYF. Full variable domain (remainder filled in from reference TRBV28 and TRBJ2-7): DVKVTQSSRYLVKRTGEKVFLECVQDMDHENMFWYRQDPGLGLRLIYFSYDVKMKEKGDIPEGYSVSREKKERFSLILESASTNQTSMYLCASQFGQGPYEQYFGPGTRLTVT.

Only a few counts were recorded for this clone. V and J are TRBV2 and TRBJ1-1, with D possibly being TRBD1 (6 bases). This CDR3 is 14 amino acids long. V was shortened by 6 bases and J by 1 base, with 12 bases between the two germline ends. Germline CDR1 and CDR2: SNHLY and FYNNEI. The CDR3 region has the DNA TGTGCCAGCAGCCGACAGGCGGCGAACACTGAAGCTTTCTTT. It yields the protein CASSRQAANTEAFF.

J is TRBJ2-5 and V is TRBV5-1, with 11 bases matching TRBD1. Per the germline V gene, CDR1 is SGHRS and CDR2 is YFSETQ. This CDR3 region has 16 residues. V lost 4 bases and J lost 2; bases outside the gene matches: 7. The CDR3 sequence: CASSGGTGGYQETQYF. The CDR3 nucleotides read TGCGCCAGCAGCGGGGGGACAGGGGGATATCAAGAGACCCAGTACTTC.

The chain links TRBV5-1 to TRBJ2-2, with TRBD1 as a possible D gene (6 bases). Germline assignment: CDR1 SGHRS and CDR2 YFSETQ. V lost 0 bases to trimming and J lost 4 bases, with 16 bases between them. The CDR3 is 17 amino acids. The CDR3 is CASSLAQGHLLTGELFF. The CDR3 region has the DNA TGCGCCAGCAGCTTGGCCCAGGGACACCTACTCACCGGGGAGCTGTTTTTT.

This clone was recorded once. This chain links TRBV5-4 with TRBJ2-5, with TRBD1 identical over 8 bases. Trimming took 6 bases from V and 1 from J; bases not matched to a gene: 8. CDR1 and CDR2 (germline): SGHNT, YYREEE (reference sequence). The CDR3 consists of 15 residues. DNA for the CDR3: TGTGCCAGCACCTCTCGACAGGGGATCCAAGAGACCCAGTACTTC. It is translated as CASTSRQGIQETQYF.

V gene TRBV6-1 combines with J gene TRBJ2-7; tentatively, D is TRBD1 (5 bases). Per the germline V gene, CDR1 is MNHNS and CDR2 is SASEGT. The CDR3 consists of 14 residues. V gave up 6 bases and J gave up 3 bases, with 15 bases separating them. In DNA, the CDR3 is TGTGCCAGCAGACTGACAGTTTTAAGCTACGAGCAGTACTTC. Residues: CASRLTVLSYEQYF.